Sequencing of this T cell receptor (beta chain) was carried out in a study of cytomegalovirus exposure and HLA in healthy donors. General study points: Published work reported that the classifier diagnosed cytomegalovirus status with high specificity and sensitivity. Cytomegalovirus association was listed for roughly 160 TCR beta chains. Most TCR sequences were seen very rarely across donors, but some public TCRs occurred in many. The authors confirmed in vitro that a few CMV-associated chains were specific for CMV antigens.

Points on this clone: Its antigen is as yet unknown.

Data came from immunoSEQ multiplex PCR; TCRdb stores just in-frame clones and leaves some out. The repertoire includes under 80,000 clones, approximately 88% of them detected once, and about 1.2% sits in the top ten. The sequenced sample consisted of PBMCs. This receptor was identified in a woman aged 18-35 years in good health and CMV-seronegative.

The CDR3 loop is CASGPTSGGAADTQYF. In DNA form, the CDR3 reads TGCGCCAGCGGCCCGACTAGCGGGGGGGCGGCGGATACGCAGTATTTT. The chain links TRBV5-1 to TRBJ2-3; 14 positions match TRBD2. This CDR3 has 16 residues. The V gene's germline CDR1 is SGHRS and CDR2 YFSETQ. Trimming took 7 bases from V and 6 from J; bases not matched to a gene: 10.